The clone carrying this T cell receptor (beta chain) occurred a few times. These data are taken from a study of identical twins. CDR3 length: 13 amino acids. Per germline, CDR1 KGHDR and CDR2 SFDVKD. V dropped 0 bases and J dropped 4 bases, with 5 bases sitting between them. With no exceptions, donors were healthy Caucasians. One entry per CDR3 protein results from TCRdb running MiXCR on the 5' RACE reads. The sample consists of about 890,000 distinct CDR3 sequences, 9% to 15% of them appearing once. The same data also contributed to another study, on yellow fever vaccine responses in identical twins.

This TCR came from a woman between 18 and 29 years old in good health. This chain uses TRBV24-1 with TRBJ1-2; no firm D call. Specimen: PBMCs. CDR3 sequence (DNA): TGTGCCACCAGTGATTTGGGGAGCTATGGCTACACCTTC. This translates into CATSDLGSYGYTF.